This note documents a single T cell receptor beta chain sequence. Its specificity is not known. This entry comes from a study of T cell repertoires in cytomegalovirus infection. CDR3 length: 15 amino acids. Germline values: CDR1 MNHNS, CDR2 SASEGT. V lost 5 bases and J lost 6; bases outside the gene matches: 8. Using its own MiXCR run on the reads, TCRdb lists one record per CDR3 protein. The data hold some 700,000 distinct CDR3 sequences, with around 32% observed a single time. V usage is TRBV6-1 and J usage is TRBJ2-2, with 8 bases that match TRBD1. The material sequenced was cultured PBMCs, taken from culture after CMV antigen stimulation. The clonotype was recovered from a human donor in good health (CMV status not recorded). Some clones in this sample may be carry-over from other donors' samples. The CDR3 DNA reads as TGTGCCAGCAGTTACGCGCAGGGGGCGGCCGGGGAGCTGTTTTTT. This gives the protein CASSYAQGAAGELFF.